Shown below are 11 T cell receptor beta chains from a single sample sequenced in a study of blood T cell repertoires in COVID-19. Sequenced by immunoSEQ multiplex PCR; TCRdb stores in-frame clones only, minus some. Of about 240,000 clones listed, approximately 86% are singletons. Input material: peripheral blood. The receptor set was obtained from a woman in her forties or fifties with COVID-19, enrolled during active disease.

CDR3 region: CASSQGLAATYEQYV. The CDR3 bases are TGCGCCAGCAGCCAAGGACTAGCGGCTACCTACGAGCAGTACGTC. The V gene is TRBV4-1, the J gene TRBJ2-7; 9 positions match TRBD2. The CDR3 sequence is 15 residues long. V trimming: 1 base; J trimming: 2 bases; junction bases outside the gene matches: 3. Germline loops: CDR1 MGHRA, CDR2 YSYEKL.

The V gene is TRBV7-2, the J gene TRBJ1-3; 7 bases are a match to TRBD1. V gave up 4 bases and J gave up 4 bases; unmatched junction bases: 7. From germline, CDR1 is SGHTA and CDR2 FQGNSA. This CDR3 is 15 amino acids long. Here the CDR3 DNA reads TGTGCCAGCAGCTCCCAGACAGGGAAGGGAAACACCATATATTTT. Translated: CASSSQTGKGNTIYF.

The rearrangement joins TRBV27 to TRBJ2-3; TRBD2 matches at 8 bases. CDR1 is MNHEY and CDR2 is SMNVEV in the germline V gene (reference sequence). CDR3 length: 17 amino acids. Trimming took 3 bases from V and 2 from J; bases not matched to a gene: 10. CDR3 loop: CASSFWRGAQYTDTQYF. Here the CDR3 DNA reads TGTGCCAGCAGTTTTTGGCGGGGGGCGCAATACACAGATACGCAGTATTTT.

The chain employs TRBV5-1 and TRBJ2-7; TRBD2 might be the D (6 bases). Trimming removed 2 bases from V and 3 bases from J, with 18 bases in between. The CDR3 has 16 residues. Germline loops: CDR1 SGHRS, CDR2 YFSETQ. CDR3 nucleotides: TGCGCCAGCAGCTTAAACCCGGTTCGGACTAACTACGAGCAGTACTTC. Translating it yields CASSLNPVRTNYEQYF.

The chain recombines TRBV3-1 (or the pseudogene TRBV3-2) with TRBJ1-3, with D possibly being TRBD1 (5 bases). Germline CDR1 and CDR2: LGHDT and YNNKEL (reference sequence). This CDR3 spans 15 amino acids. Trimming removed 6 bases from V and 0 bases from J, with 12 bases in between. The chain's CDR3 is CASSTTGVSGNTIYF. The CDR3 DNA is TGTGCCAGCAGTACCACAGGAGTCTCTGGAAACACCATATATTTT.

J is TRBJ2-3 and V is TRBV24-1, with D possibly matching TRBD1 (6 bases). V lost 0 bases to trimming and J lost 3 bases, with 9 bases between them. The CDR3 runs to 15 residues. From germline, CDR1 is KGHDR and CDR2 SFDVKD. The CDR3 coding sequence is TGTGCCACCAGTGATTTGGCCAGGGGAACAGATACGCAGTATTTT. This gives the protein CATSDLARGTDTQYF.

This chain links TRBV6-5 with TRBJ1-1, with 8 bases matching TRBD1. This CDR3 region has 14 residues. V gave up 5 bases and J gave up 3 bases; unmatched junction bases: 5. From germline, CDR1 is MNHEY and CDR2 SVGAGI. CDR3 in amino acids: CASSHQGADTEAFF. The CDR3 DNA sequence: TGTGCCAGCAGTCACCAGGGGGCGGACACTGAAGCTTTCTTT.

V is TRBV27 and J is TRBJ2-2; D is possibly TRBD1 (8 bases). Trimming removed 4 bases at V and 4 bases at J, with 16 bases between. The CDR3 extends over 16 amino acids. CDR1 is MNHEY and CDR2 is SMNVEV in the germline V gene (reference sequence). CDR3 region: CASSYLTGEGTGELFF. In DNA form, the CDR3 reads TGTGCCAGCAGTTACTTGACAGGGGAGGGCACCGGGGAGCTGTTTTTT.

CDR3 loop: CASSPSRSNTGELFF. CDR3 bases: TGTGCCAGCAGCCCCTCCCGAAGCAACACCGGGGAGCTGTTTTTT. The chain recombines TRBV11-2 with TRBJ2-2; no reliable D call. This CDR3 is built from 15 residues. From germline, CDR1 is SGHAT and CDR2 FQNNGV. The V and J ends lost 5 bases and 2 bases respectively, with 12 bases between them.

The chain employs TRBV7-8 and TRBJ1-6; D is possibly TRBD1 (5 bases). CDR3 size: 14 residues. V dropped 5 bases and J dropped 9 bases, with 14 bases sitting between them. Germline loops: CDR1 SGHVS, CDR2 FQNEAQ. In DNA, the CDR3 is TGTGCCAGCAGCCCCGGGACTCCATTTTCACCCCTCCACTTT. Protein product: CASSPGTPFSPLHF.

V is TRBV5-4 and J is TRBJ2-7; 7 nucleotides agree with TRBD1. V was pared by 4 bases and J by 0 bases, with 13 bases of the junction left unmatched. The CDR3 is 17 residues long. Germline values: CDR1 SGHNT, CDR2 YYREEE (reference sequence). The CDR3 DNA follows: TGTGCCAGCAGCCTTCTTCCCCTTGACAGGGCCTCCTACGAGCAGTACTTC. Protein product: CASSLLPLDRASYEQYF.